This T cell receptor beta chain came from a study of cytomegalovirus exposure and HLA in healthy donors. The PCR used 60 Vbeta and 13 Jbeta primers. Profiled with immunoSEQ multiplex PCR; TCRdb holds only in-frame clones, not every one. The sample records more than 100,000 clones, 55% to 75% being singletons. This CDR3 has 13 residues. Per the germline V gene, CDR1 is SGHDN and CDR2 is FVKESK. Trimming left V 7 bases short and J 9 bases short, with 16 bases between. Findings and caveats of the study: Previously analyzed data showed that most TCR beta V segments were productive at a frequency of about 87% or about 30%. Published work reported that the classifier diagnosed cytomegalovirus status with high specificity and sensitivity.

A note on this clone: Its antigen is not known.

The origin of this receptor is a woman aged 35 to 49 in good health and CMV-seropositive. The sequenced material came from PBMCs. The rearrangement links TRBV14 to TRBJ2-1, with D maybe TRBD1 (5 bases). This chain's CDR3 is CASTIQVKGEQFF. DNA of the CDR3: TGTGCCAGCACCATACAGGTGAAGGGTGAGCAGTTCTTC.